These 20 T cell receptor beta chains were all obtained from the same sample, sequenced in a study of Ad26.COV2.S vaccination and SARS-CoV-2 variants. Described treatment: around 19 received Ad26.COV2.S at low or high dose, single or two shots; roughly five received placebo; per-sample allocation not given. Samples analyzed were those drawn on day 63 after the first vaccine or placebo injection. TCRdb's copy holds only in-frame clones and misses some; the assay was immunoSEQ multiplex PCR. The sample carries 360,000 or so clones, approximately 91% recorded once. The input for sequencing was peripheral blood, taken in a trial of Ad26.COV2.S vaccine versus placebo. These receptors originate from a person between 18 and 65 years old who received the Ad26.COV2.S COVID-19 vaccine or a placebo.

This rearrangement joins TRBV10-3 to TRBJ2-5; 12 bases align to TRBD2. V dropped 3 bases and J dropped 3; count of bases not matched to a gene: 8. Germline CDR1 reads ENHRY; CDR2 reads SYGVKD. The CDR3 has 17 residues. Written as DNA, the CDR3 is TGTGCCATCAGTGACCCTAGCGGGAGGGCGTTAGAAGAGACCCAGTACTTC. Protein sequence: CAISDPSGRALEETQYF.

This rearrangement joins TRBV6-1 to TRBJ1-2, with D uncertain. V lost 2 bases to trimming and J lost 3 bases, with 10 bases between them. The CDR3 loop spans 14 amino acids. In germline, CDR1 is MNHNS, CDR2 SASEGT. The CDR3 nucleotides read TGTGCCAGCAGTGAATTTATAGCCCACTATGGCTACACCTTC. This encodes CASSEFIAHYGYTF.

The rearrangement uses TRBV10-3 and TRBJ2-2; D gene unclear. V was clipped by 0 bases and J by 6 bases, with 5 bases between them. Germline lookup yields CDR1 ENHRY and CDR2 SYGVKD. This CDR3 region has 13 residues. This CDR3 reads CAISESIPGELFF. Here the CDR3 DNA reads TGTGCCATCAGTGAGTCGATACCCGGGGAGCTGTTTTTT.

The rearrangement links TRBV28 to TRBJ2-3; 8 nucleotides line up with TRBD2. This CDR3 spans 16 amino acids. The J segment lost 5 bases and the V segment lost 4 bases, leaving 11 bases of the junction unmatched. Germline CDR1 reads MDHEN; CDR2 reads SYDVKM. CDR3 residues: CASSSTGLVRGDTQYF. The CDR3 region has the DNA TGTGCCAGCAGTTCGACGGGACTAGTGAGGGGAGATACGCAGTATTTT.

The chain is built from TRBV28 and TRBJ1-4, with D perhaps TRBD1 (5 bases). Germline assignment: CDR1 MDHEN and CDR2 SYDVKM. CDR3 length equals 15 residues. Trimming took off 4 bases at V and 4 bases at J, with 13 bases between the two ends. The CDR3 sequence: CASSSPGRFNEKLFF. The CDR3 bases are TGTGCCAGCAGTTCCCCGGGACGGTTTAATGAAAAACTGTTTTTT.

The DNA of the CDR3 is TGTGCCAGCTCACCAACGGGCTCTACCTACGAGCAGTACTTC. It codes for CASSPTGSTYEQYF. The V and J genes are TRBV18 and TRBJ2-7; D not resolved. The CDR3 has 14 residues. The V and J ends lost 2 bases and 2 bases respectively, with 10 bases between them. Germline CDR1 is KGHSH and CDR2 is LQKENI.

This clone was recorded once. The DNA for the CDR3 is TGTGCCATCAGTGAGGTTGGAGGGAAGGAGCAGTTCTTC. Its translation is CAISEVGGKEQFF. The chain couples TRBV10-3 to TRBJ2-1, with D tentatively TRBD2 (6 bases). The CDR3 covers 13 residues. Germline V gene sequence: CDR1 ENHRY, CDR2 SYGVKD. Trimming pared 2 bases from V and 10 bases from J, leaving 12 bases between.

The genes are TRBV12-3 or TRBV12-4 and TRBJ2-4, with 12 bases matching TRBD1. CDR3 length equals 13 residues. Losses at the gene ends were 8 bases for V and 7 bases for J; bases not matched to a gene: 3. The CDR3 sequence is CASGTGGINIQYF. CDR3 in DNA: TGTGCCAGCGGGACAGGGGGCATCAACATTCAGTACTTC.

V is TRBV18 and J is TRBJ2-3; 8 nucleotides line up with TRBD1. Per the germline V gene, CDR1 is KGHSH and CDR2 is LQKENI. This CDR3 contains 15 residues. J lost 4 bases, V lost 2 bases, and 5 bases had no gene match. The CDR3 DNA is TGTGCCAGCTCACCAGGCGCAGGGGGCGCAGATACGCAGTATTTT. Amino acids: CASSPGAGGADTQYF.

The gene calls are TRBV5-1 and TRBJ1-1, with 8 positions matching TRBD1. The CDR3 loop spans 14 amino acids. CDR1 is SGHRS, CDR2 YFSETQ, per germline. With V trimmed by 3 bases and J by 4 bases, 5 bases remained unmatched. CDR3 loop: CASSWGQEGTEAFF. In DNA, the CDR3 is TGCGCCAGCAGCTGGGGACAGGAGGGCACTGAAGCTTTCTTT.

The CDR3 DNA reads TGTGCCACCCACAAGGACACCTACAATGAGCAGTTCTTC. It translates to CATHKDTYNEQFF. The V and J genes are TRBV7-8 and TRBJ2-1; D is possibly TRBD1 (5 bases). The CDR3 runs 13 residues. V dropped 10 bases and J dropped 2 bases, with 12 bases sitting between them. Germline V gene lookup returns CDR1 SGHVS and CDR2 FQNEAQ.

V is TRBV7-8 and J is TRBJ2-5, with 10 bases that match TRBD2. Germline CDR1 reads SGHVS; CDR2 reads FQNEAQ. Trimming took 3 bases from V and 3 from J; bases not matched to a gene: 7. This CDR3 is 16 amino acids long. The CDR3: CASSFFGLAVKETQYF. The CDR3 coding sequence is TGTGCCAGCAGCTTCTTTGGACTAGCGGTAAAAGAGACCCAGTACTTC.

V and J are TRBV28 and TRBJ1-3, with 8 bases matching TRBD1. CDR1 is MDHEN, CDR2 SYDVKM, per germline. This CDR3 is built from 14 residues. J was trimmed by 6 bases and V by 6 bases; bases with no gene match: 7. The CDR3 loop is CASRGQGAENTIYF. The DNA for the CDR3 is TGTGCCAGCAGGGGCCAGGGGGCAGAAAACACCATATATTTT.

The chain is built from TRBV9 and TRBJ1-2; D unresolved. The CDR3 length is 16 residues. V was trimmed by 0 bases and J by 4 bases, leaving 16 bases between them. Germline V gene data show CDR1 as SGDLS and CDR2 as YYNGEE. CDR3 in amino acids: CASSVGGFDEIYGYTF. The CDR3, as DNA: TGTGCCAGCAGCGTAGGAGGTTTTGATGAGATCTATGGCTACACCTTC.

The chain combines TRBV5-6 with TRBJ2-7; 9 nucleotides line up with TRBD1. The CDR3 spans 13 residues. V was clipped by 4 bases and J by 3 bases; unmatched bases: 2. CDR1 and CDR2 (germline): SGHDT, YYEEEE. In DNA form, the CDR3 reads TGTGCCAGCAGCCGGGACAGGGTCTACGAGCAGTACTTC. Translation: CASSRDRVYEQYF. Full variable domain (rest looked up from reference TRBV5-6 and TRBJ2-7): DAGVTQSPTHLIKTRGQQVTLRCSPKSGHDTVSWYQQALGQGPQFIFQYYEEEERQRGNFPDRFSGHQFPNYSSELNVNALLLGDSALYLCASSRDRVYEQYFGPGTRLTVT.

For the CDR3, the DNA is TGTGCCAGCAGCTTCCGGGCTGGGGCCAACGTCCTGACTTTC. Translating gives CASSFRAGANVLTF. The chain couples TRBV5-4 to TRBJ2-6; D not resolved. V dropped 2 bases and J dropped 2 bases, with 5 bases sitting between them. Per the germline V gene, CDR1 is SGHNT and CDR2 is YYREEE (reference sequence). This CDR3 has 14 amino acids.

This clone was observed a few times. V is TRBV15 and J is TRBJ2-5; D possibly corresponds to TRBD2 (5 bases). CDR1 LNHNV and CDR2 YYDKDF come from the germline V gene (reference sequence). The length of the CDR3 is 14 residues. V was trimmed by 2 bases and J by 5 bases, leaving 12 bases between them. CDR3 sequence (DNA): TGTGCCACCAGCAGACGGAGCCCGGGGGAGACCCAGTACTTC. This translates into CATSRRSPGETQYF.

The CDR3 sequence: CASSFDRGLREQYF. Written as DNA, the CDR3 is TGTGCCAGCAGCTTCGACAGGGGGCTGAGGGAGCAGTACTTC. This chain uses TRBV5-4 with TRBJ2-7, with 10 bases fitting TRBD1. The V gene end was trimmed by 2 bases and the J gene end by 7 bases; junction bases not matched to a gene: 6. The CDR3 extends over 14 amino acids. Germline V gene sequence: CDR1 SGHNT, CDR2 YYREEE (reference sequence).

This chain joins TRBV12-5 and TRBJ1-3, with D tentatively TRBD1 (6 bases). Per the germline V gene, CDR1 is LGHNT and CDR2 is FRNRAP. The V and J ends lost 0 bases and 0 bases respectively, with 18 bases between them. This CDR3 has 19 residues. The CDR3 DNA reads as TGTGCTAGTGGTTTGGTAGTGGGGGCCGCGTCCCACTCTGGAAACACCATATATTTT. Protein sequence: CASGLVVGAASHSGNTIYF.

V gene TRBV28 combines with J gene TRBJ1-1; possible D gene TRBD1, 5 bases. Trimming left V 3 bases short and J 5 bases short, with 10 bases between. CDR3 length: 13 amino acids. The V gene's germline CDR1 is MDHEN and CDR2 SYDVKM. CDR3 region: CASSFYGGTEAFF. In DNA, the CDR3 is TGTGCCAGCAGTTTTTACGGGGGAACTGAAGCTTTCTTT.